This entry lists 9 T cell receptor beta chains sequenced from one sample in a study of early T cells in non-severe SARS-CoV-2 infection. TCRdb analysed the 5' RACE reads with MiXCR anew, one entry per CDR3 protein. The sample shows around 76,000 distinct CDR3 sequences, about 11% of them seen only once. Sequenced sample: whole blood. The receptor set was obtained from an adult who was a healthcare worker with PCR-confirmed SARS-CoV-2 infection or an uninfected control (not recorded which).

Ten or more counts support this clonotype. V usage is TRBV5-6 and J usage is TRBJ1-1, with D perhaps TRBD1 (5 bases). V was clipped by 0 bases and J by 4 bases, with 13 bases between them. Germline CDR1 is SGHDT and CDR2 is YYEEEE. CDR3 length: 15 amino acids. CDR3 region: CASSLGGGFGTEAFF. The CDR3 DNA reads as TGTGCCAGCAGCTTGGGTGGGGGGTTTGGCACTGAAGCTTTCTTT.

In its sample, this clonotype was seen a few times. The chain is built from TRBV11-2 and TRBJ2-7; 11 nucleotides agree with TRBD1. With V trimmed by 5 bases and J by 2 bases, 11 bases remained unmatched. This CDR3 spans 17 amino acids. Germline assignment: CDR1 SGHAT and CDR2 FQNNGV. As DNA, the CDR3 is TGTGCCAGCAGCACTTTTATACCGGGACAGGGGGCCTACGAGCAGTACTTC. As protein: CASSTFIPGQGAYEQYF.

As for this clonotype: With a much larger clone just one base away, this may be a read error. The chain has TRBV10-3 and TRBJ2-7; D is possibly TRBD1 (6 bases). V was pared by 0 bases and J by 5 bases, with 14 bases between. Germline CDR1 is ENHRY and CDR2 is SYGVKD. The CDR3 contains 15 residues. The CDR3 is CAISESCRGTDEQYF. The CDR3 region has the DNA TGTGCCATCAGTGAGTCGTGCAGGGGTACCGACGAGCAGTACTTC.

This clonotype was detected ten times or more. V usage is TRBV5-4 and J usage is TRBJ1-5, with D possibly matching TRBD1 (5 bases). Trimming removed 0 bases from V and 12 bases from J, with 10 bases in between. Germline V gives CDR1 SGHNT, CDR2 YYREEE (reference sequence). This CDR3 comprises 12 residues. CDR3: CASSLEGRGQHF. In DNA, the CDR3 is TGTGCCAGCAGCTTGGAAGGAAGGGGCCAGCATTTT.

This clonotype has at least ten counts. The rearrangement uses TRBV6-1 and TRBJ1-5, with TRBD1 matching 7 bases. Germline values: CDR1 MNHNS, CDR2 SASEGT. The CDR3 loop spans 15 amino acids. J was trimmed by 0 bases and V by 6 bases; bases with no gene match: 5. Here the CDR3 DNA reads TGTGCCAGCAGACCGGGACAGTATAGCAATCAGCCCCAGCATTTT. The encoded protein is CASRPGQYSNQPQHF.

This clonotype was seen only once. This may arise from a read error, as a much more abundant clone is one base away. This rearrangement joins TRBV3-1 to TRBJ2-3, with D perhaps given as TRBD1 or TRBD2 (5 bases each). Germline CDR1 reads LGHDT; CDR2 reads YNNKEL (reference sequence). Deletions cut 4 bases from V and 2 bases from J, with 19 bases between. The CDR3 runs 17 residues. The CDR3 DNA follows: TGTGCCAGCAGCCCAGGGCCAGTGGGGGTTACCACAGATACGCAGTATTTT. This sequence encodes CASSPGPVGVTTDTQYF.

At least ten counts were recorded for this clonotype. V usage is TRBV4-3 and J usage is TRBJ2-3, with 12 bases matching TRBD2. This CDR3 contains 17 residues. Trimming removed 0 bases from V and 8 bases from J; junction bases left unmatched: 9. Germline V gene sequence: CDR1 LGHNA, CDR2 YSLEER. The CDR3: CASSQDGLAGTAGTQYF. DNA of the CDR3: TGCGCCAGCAGCCAAGATGGACTAGCGGGGACAGCAGGTACGCAGTATTTT.

The chain recombines TRBV18 with TRBJ1-4; D is uncertain. The germline V and J ends were trimmed by 2 bases and 2 bases, with 9 bases remaining between them. Germline lookup yields CDR1 KGHSH and CDR2 LQKENI. CDR3 length equals 15 residues. The CDR3 DNA follows: TGTGCCAGCTCACCATTGAGGGAGACTAATGAAAAACTGTTTTTT. Residues: CASSPLRETNEKLFF.

The chain employs TRBV12-5 and TRBJ2-1; the D is unclear. The CDR3 is 11 amino acids. Trimming shortened V by 5 bases and J by 9 bases, and 8 bases separated the two germline ends. In germline, CDR1 is LGHNT, CDR2 FRNRAP. CDR3 nucleotides: TGTGCTAGTGGTCATAATTCTGAGCAGTTCTTC. Amino acids: CASGHNSEQFF.